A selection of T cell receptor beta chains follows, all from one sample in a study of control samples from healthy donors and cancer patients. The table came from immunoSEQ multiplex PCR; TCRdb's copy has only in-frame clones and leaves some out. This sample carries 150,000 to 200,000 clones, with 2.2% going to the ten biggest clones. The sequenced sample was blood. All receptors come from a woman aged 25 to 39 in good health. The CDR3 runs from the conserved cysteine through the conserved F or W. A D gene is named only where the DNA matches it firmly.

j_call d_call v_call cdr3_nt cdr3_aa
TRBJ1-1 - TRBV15 TGTGCCACCAGCAGAGATCCAGGGGCGAACACTGAAGCTTTCTTT CATSRDPGANTEAFF
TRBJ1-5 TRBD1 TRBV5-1 TGCGCCAGCAGCTTGGGGGACAGGGCGAATCAGCCCCAGCATTTT CASSLGDRANQPQHF
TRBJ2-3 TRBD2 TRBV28 TGTGCCAGCAGTTATTACTCGGGGAGGGACCCCCATACGCAGTATTTT CASSYYSGRDPHTQYF
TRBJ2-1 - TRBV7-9 TGTGCCAGCAGCTTAGCGGGGGGAATAGGTGAGCAGTTCTTC CASSLAGGIGEQFF
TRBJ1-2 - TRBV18 TGTGCCAGCTCAACCAGCGGCGCGCCGGGAGTTGGCTACACCTTC CASSTSGAPGVGYTF
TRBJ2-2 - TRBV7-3 TGTGCCAGCAGCCCATTAAAGGCCAACACCGGGGAGCTGTTTTTT CASSPLKANTGELFF
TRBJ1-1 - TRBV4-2 TGTGCCAGCAGCCAAGATTTGCGGGGTAGCGCTGAAGCTTTCTTT CASSQDLRGSAEAFF
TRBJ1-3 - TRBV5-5 TGTGCCAGCAGGGTTCAGATGAGCTCTGGAAACACCATATATTTT CASRVQMSSGNTIYF
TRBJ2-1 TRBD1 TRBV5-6 TGTGCCAGCAGTCCGACAGGGAGATCCTACAATGAGCAGTTCTTC CASSPTGRSYNEQFF
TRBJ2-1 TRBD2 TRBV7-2 TGTGCCAGCAGCTTAGGGGGGACTAGCGGTTACAATGAGCAGTTCTTC CASSLGGTSGYNEQFF
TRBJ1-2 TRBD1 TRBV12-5 TGTGCTAGTGGTTTGGGACAGGGGGCCGGTGGCTACACCTTC CASGLGQGAGGYTF
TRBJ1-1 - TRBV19 TGTGCCAGTAGTATTGATTTCAGGGGCACTGAAGCTTTCTTT CASSIDFRGTEAFF
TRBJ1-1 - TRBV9 TGTGCCAGCAGCGAGGGTCCCTTCGCGGCCCTGAACACTGAAGCTTTCTTT CASSEGPFAALNTEAFF
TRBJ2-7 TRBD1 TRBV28 TGTGCCAGCAGTCCCCTGACAGGGCCCGAGCAGTACTTC CASSPLTGPEQYF
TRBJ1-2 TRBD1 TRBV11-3 TGTGCCAGCAGCCCCTCCGGGACAGGGGATAGAATTGATGGCTACACCTTC CASSPSGTGDRIDGYTF
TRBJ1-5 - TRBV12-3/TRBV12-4 TGTGCCAGCAGTCCCCATCGAAATCAGCCCCAGCATTTT CASSPHRNQPQHF
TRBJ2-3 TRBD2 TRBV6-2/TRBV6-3 TGTGCCAGCAGTAAACTAGCGGGGGGGGCAGATACGCAGTATTTT CASSKLAGGADTQYF
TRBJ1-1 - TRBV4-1 TGCGCCAGCAGCCAAAACCCGACGGGATTGAACACTGAAGCTTTCTTT CASSQNPTGLNTEAFF
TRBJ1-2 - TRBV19 TGTGCCAGTGGATCCCCAGGGGCTAACTATGGCTACACCTTC CASGSPGANYGYTF
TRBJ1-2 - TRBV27 TGTGCCAGCAGTGCGGGGTTATATGGCTACACCTTC CASSAGLYGYTF